The sequence of this T cell receptor (beta chain) was determined in a study of T cells after yellow fever vaccination (dated by TCRdb to about 2019). Describing the broader study: The SMART-Seq v4 Ultra Low Input RNA kit was used to prepare libraries from fractions with low cell numbers. Blood was drawn at multiple timepoints before and after primary and secondary immunization, with bulk PBMC replicates and cell subsets isolated. Two healthy male donors, one aged 18 to 30 and one aged 30 to 39 years, were included in the cohort. To follow T-cell clones before and after primary and booster YFV17D yellow fever vaccination, bulk TCR alpha and beta repertoires were sequenced over time.

TCR cDNA was synthesized by 5'RACE template switching, through which a universal primer site and unique molecular identifiers were introduced. Priming of cDNA synthesis was performed from both the TCR alpha and TCR beta constant segments. Library amplification involved two PCR steps, and the second step added sample barcodes and sequencing adapters. Libraries were sequenced on Illumina HiSeq 2500 (2x100 bp) or NovaSeq (2x150 bp). The original methods were these. MIGEC was used to demultiplex reads and collapse the reads into UMI consensus sequences, and MiXCR was used for V(D)J alignment. Clonotypes responding to the vaccine were identified with edgeR on replicate PBMC samples, with the criteria of FDR below 0.01 and a log2 fold change above 5 up to day 15. CD4 or CD8 identity was assigned to each bulk clonotype according to whether the clonotype was present at higher abundance in the sequenced CD4 repertoire or the sequenced CD8 repertoire. TCRdb reprocessing: public reads trimmed at Q25 with fastp, clones called with MiXCR, in-frame beta chains kept. Each record represents a unique CDR3 protein, reported with the most common genes and DNA among its rows. TCRdb's processing, not the authors' own work, is the source of the V and J calls. In this sample the table shows some 390,000 distinct CDR3 sequences, 6.2% of which occur a single time. The ten largest clones add up to approximately 16% of the sample.

What the study reported, not specific to this receptor: Most clones expanded after primary vaccination (about 96% of CD4 and 88% of CD8) were re-detected after the booster, suggesting that broad memory maintenance occurred. A small share of clonotypes occurred in both CD4 and CD8 compartments, likely arising from convergent recombination. Compared with the primary T-cell response, the secondary T-cell response was weaker but faster, peaking on day 5 rather than day 15. Only a couple of donors were included in the study, so the extent to which the findings can be generalized is limited. FACS-sorted repertoires could contain abundant contaminating clonotypes from the bulk population, so computational filtering was required.

Via the germline V gene (reference sequence), CDR1 is DFQATT and CDR2 SNEGSKA. Including cysteine and phenylalanine, the CDR3 has 14 amino acids. The only DNA kept is the CDR3, 42 bases in frame from the first base. From V the trimming removes 6 bases and from J it removes 5 bases, while the gene matches leave 8 bases of the junction unaccounted for. As for this clonotype: Its antigen is still unknown. The record has no base qualities; no much larger clone is one base away.

Sample treatment or condition, as interpreted from the label and publication: live attenuated yellow fever vaccine strain. Two biological replicates of bulk PBMCs were collected at each blood-draw timepoint. PBMCs were isolated from peripheral blood using a standard Ficoll-Paque protocol. TriZol was used to extract RNA from bulk PBMCs, from CD4 and CD8 fractions, and from dextramer-positive and dextramer-negative fractions. The chain links TRBV20-1 with TRBJ2-2; TRBD1 lines up with 8 middle nucleotides. The source material was PBMCs, sampled 5 days after the yellow fever booster vaccination. The sequence was obtained from a young man who received the YFV17D yellow fever vaccine. The nucleotides are TGCAGTGCGGTGGACAGGGCGCAGACCGGGGAGCTGTTTTTT. Its translation is CSAVDRAQTGELFF.